This T cell receptor (beta chain) originates from a study of regulatory T cells in long-lasting Graves disease. Investigators prepared the TCR beta libraries by applying iRepertoire HTBI primers and Arm-PCR of CDR3 regions. TCRdb processed the multiplex PCR reads anew with MiXCR; each CDR3 protein has one entry. The data contain about 460,000 distinct CDR3 sequences, 11% to 15% of them singletons. This sample's time point: newly diagnosed GD, antithyroid drugs for less than 3 months. The TCR library used RNA extracted from PBMCs. The junction had 4 bases not matched to a gene; V was cut back by 1 base and J by 7 bases. The CDR3 sequence is 15 residues long. The V gene's germline CDR1 is LGHDT and CDR2 YNNKEL (reference sequence). The table lists this clonotype with many counts. Antigen unknown. Notes on the study in general: There were preferences for TRBV28, TRBJ1-2 and TRBJ2-5 in persistent disease.

These records were also assigned to another study, of T cells in Graves' hyperthyroidism and ophthalmopathy.

This rearrangement joins TRBV3-1 to TRBJ2-1, with 10 bases aligning to TRBD2. The sample consisted of peripheral blood mononuclear cells (PBMCs), taken at new diagnosis, from a patient treated with antithyroid drugs. This sequence was found in a woman between 45 and 65 years old with Graves disease. DNA of the CDR3: TGTGCCAGCAGCCAAGGGACTAGCGGCCAAAATGAGCAGTTCTTC. Translated, it gives CASSQGTSGQNEQFF.